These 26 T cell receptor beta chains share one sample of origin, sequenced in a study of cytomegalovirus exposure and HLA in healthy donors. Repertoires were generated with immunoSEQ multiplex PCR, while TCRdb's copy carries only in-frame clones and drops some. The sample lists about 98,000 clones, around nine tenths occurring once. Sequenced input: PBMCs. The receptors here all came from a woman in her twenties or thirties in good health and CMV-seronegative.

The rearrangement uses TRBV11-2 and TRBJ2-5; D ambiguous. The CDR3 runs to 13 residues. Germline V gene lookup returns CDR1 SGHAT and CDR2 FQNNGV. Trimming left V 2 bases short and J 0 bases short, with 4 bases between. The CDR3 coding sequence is TGTGCCAGCAGCTTACAGGACCAAGAGACCCAGTACTTC. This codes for CASSLQDQETQYF.

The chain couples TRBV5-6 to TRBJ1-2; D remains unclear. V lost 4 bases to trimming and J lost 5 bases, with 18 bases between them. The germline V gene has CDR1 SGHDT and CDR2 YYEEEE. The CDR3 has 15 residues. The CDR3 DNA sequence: TGTGCCAGCAGCCCCCGTCCAGATGGGCTTTATGGCTACACCTTC. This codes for CASSPRPDGLYGYTF.

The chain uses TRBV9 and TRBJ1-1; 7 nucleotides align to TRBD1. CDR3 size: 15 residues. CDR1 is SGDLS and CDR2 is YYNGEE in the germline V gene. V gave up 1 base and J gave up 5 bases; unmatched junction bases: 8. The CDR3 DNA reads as TGTGCCAGCAGCGTATTGAGACAGGGATTAACTGAAGCTTTCTTT. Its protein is CASSVLRQGLTEAFF.

In DNA form, the CDR3 reads TGTGCCAGCAGCTTAGTATCCCTAGCGGGGGGGCACAATGAGCAGTTCTTC. Protein sequence: CASSLVSLAGGHNEQFF. The chain employs TRBV7-6 and TRBJ2-1; 12 positions match TRBD2. The CDR3 extends over 17 amino acids. Trimming cost V 1 base and J 5 bases; bases outside gene matches: 6. Germline CDR1 is SGHVS and CDR2 is FNYEAQ. Combining the CDR3 with reference TRBV7-6 and TRBJ2-1 gives the whole variable domain GAGVSQSPRYKVTKRGQDVALRCDPISGHVSLYWYRQALGQGPEFLTYFNYEAQQDKSGLPNDRFSAERPEGSISTLTIQRTEQRDSAMYRCASSLVSLAGGHNEQFFGPGTRLTVL.

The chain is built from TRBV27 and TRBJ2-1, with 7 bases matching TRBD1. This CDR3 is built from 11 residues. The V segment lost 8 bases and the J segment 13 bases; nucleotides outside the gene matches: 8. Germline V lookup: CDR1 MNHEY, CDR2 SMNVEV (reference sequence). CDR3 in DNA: TGTGCCAGCCGCAGGGGGTGGTCCCAGTTCTTC. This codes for CASRRGWSQFF.

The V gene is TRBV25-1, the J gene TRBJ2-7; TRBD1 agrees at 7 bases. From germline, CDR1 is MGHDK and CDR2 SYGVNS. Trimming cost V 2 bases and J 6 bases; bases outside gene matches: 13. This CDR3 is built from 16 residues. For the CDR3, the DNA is TGTGCCAGCAGTGAACAAGGGGGCGTCAGGCCCCGCGAGCAGTACTTC. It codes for CASSEQGGVRPREQYF.

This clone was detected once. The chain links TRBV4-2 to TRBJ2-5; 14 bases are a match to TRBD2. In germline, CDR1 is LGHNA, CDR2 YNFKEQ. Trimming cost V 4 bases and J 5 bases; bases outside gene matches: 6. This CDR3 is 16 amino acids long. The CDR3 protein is CASSPGLAGGRETQYF. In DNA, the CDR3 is TGTGCCAGCAGCCCAGGACTAGCGGGGGGCCGGGAGACCCAGTACTTC.

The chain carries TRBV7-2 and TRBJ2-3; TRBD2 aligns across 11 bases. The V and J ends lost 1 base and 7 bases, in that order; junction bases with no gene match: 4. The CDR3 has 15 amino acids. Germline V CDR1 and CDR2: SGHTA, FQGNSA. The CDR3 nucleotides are TGTGCCAGCAGCTTAGAGGCTAGCGGGAGGAATACGCAGTATTTT. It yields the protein CASSLEASGRNTQYF.

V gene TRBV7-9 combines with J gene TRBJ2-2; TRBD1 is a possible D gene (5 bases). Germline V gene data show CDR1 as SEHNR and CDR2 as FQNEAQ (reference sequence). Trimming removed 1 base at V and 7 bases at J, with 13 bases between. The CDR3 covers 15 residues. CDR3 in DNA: TGTGCCAGCAGCTTAGGTTCCGATGACAGCGGGGAGCTGTTTTTT. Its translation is CASSLGSDDSGELFF.

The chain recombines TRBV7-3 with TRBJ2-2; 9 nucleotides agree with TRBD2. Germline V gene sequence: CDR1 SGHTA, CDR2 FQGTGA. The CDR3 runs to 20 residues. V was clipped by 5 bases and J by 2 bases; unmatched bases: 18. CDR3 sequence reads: CASSARGIAGVVPNTGELFF. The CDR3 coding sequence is TGTGCCAGCAGCGCCAGGGGGATAGCGGGAGTTGTCCCCAACACCGGGGAGCTGTTTTTT.

The CDR3 coding sequence is TGCGCCAGCAGCCAAGGTAGCGGGAGGCCAATCACAGATACGCAGTATTTT. Its translation is CASSQGSGRPITDTQYF. The chain uses TRBV4-3 and TRBJ2-3; 10 positions match TRBD2. V lost 1 base to trimming and J lost 2 bases; unmatched junction nucleotides: 6. The germline gives CDR1 LGHNA, CDR2 YSLEER. The CDR3 runs 17 residues.

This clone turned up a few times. The CDR3 sequence: CASTGATNSPLHF. The CDR3 DNA is TGTGCCAGTACAGGGGCAACCAATTCACCCCTCCACTTT. J is TRBJ1-6 and V is TRBV6-1, with 7 bases fitting TRBD1. Germline V gene lookup returns CDR1 MNHNS and CDR2 SASEGT. Unmatched junction bases numbered 6, after V lost 9 bases and J lost 7 bases. This CDR3 has 13 residues.

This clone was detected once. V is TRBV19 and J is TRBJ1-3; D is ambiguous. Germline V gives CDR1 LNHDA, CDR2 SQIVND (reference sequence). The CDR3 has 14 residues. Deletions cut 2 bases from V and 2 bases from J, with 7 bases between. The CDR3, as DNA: TGTGCCAGTAGTATAATAACGGCTGGAAACACCATATATTTT. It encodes CASSIITAGNTIYF.

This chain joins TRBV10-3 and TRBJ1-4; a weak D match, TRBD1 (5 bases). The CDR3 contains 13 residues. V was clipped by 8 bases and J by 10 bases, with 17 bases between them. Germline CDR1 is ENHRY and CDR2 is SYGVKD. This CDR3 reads CAISGGGEGKLFF. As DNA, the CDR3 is TGTGCCATCTCCGGGGGAGGTGAGGGAAAACTGTTTTTT.

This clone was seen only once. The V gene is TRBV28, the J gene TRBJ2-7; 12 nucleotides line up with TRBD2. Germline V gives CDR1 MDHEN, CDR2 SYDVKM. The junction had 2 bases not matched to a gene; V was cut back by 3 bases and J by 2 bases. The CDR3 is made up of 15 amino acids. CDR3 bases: TGTGCCAGCAGTTTCCTAGCGGGGGGGGCCTACGAGCAGTACTTC. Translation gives CASSFLAGGAYEQYF.

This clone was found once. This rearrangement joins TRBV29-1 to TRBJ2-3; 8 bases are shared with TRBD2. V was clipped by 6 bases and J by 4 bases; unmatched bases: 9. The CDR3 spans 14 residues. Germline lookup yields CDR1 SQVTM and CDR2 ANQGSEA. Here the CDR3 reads CSVRRLRGADTQYF. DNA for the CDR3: TGCAGCGTGAGACGACTGCGGGGGGCAGATACGCAGTATTTT.

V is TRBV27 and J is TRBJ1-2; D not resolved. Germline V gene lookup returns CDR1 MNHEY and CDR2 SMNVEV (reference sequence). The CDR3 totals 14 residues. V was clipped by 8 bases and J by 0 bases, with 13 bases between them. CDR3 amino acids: CASARGMTNYGYTF. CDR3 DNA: TGTGCCAGCGCGAGAGGGATGACTAACTATGGCTACACCTTC.

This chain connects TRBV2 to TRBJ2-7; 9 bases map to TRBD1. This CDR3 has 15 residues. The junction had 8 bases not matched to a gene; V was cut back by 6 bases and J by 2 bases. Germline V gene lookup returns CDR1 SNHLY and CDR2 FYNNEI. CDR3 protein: CASREQGALTYEQYF. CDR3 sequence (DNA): TGTGCCAGCAGGGAACAGGGGGCGTTGACCTACGAGCAGTACTTC.

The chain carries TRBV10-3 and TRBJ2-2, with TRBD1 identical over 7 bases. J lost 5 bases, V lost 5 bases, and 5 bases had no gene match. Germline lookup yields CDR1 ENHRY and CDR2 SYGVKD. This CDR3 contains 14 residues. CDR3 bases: TGTGCCATCAGTCGACAGGGTAGGACCGGGGAGCTGTTTTTT. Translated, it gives CAISRQGRTGELFF.

DNA of the CDR3: TGTGCCAGCTCACCACCCGAAGGTACAGGGATATTCACTGAAGCTTTCTTT. Protein product: CASSPPEGTGIFTEAFF. V usage is TRBV18 and J usage is TRBJ1-1; maybe TRBD1 (6 bases). Germline V gene sequence: CDR1 KGHSH, CDR2 LQKENI. This CDR3 is built from 17 residues. V shed 0 bases and J shed 4 bases, with 18 bases lying between them.

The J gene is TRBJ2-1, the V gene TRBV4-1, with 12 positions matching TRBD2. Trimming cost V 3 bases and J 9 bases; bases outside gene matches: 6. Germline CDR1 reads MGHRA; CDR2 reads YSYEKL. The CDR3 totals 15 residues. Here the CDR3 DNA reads TGCGCCAGCAGCCATCTCCTAGCGGGGGGGCTTGAGCAGTTCTTC. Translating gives CASSHLLAGGLEQFF.

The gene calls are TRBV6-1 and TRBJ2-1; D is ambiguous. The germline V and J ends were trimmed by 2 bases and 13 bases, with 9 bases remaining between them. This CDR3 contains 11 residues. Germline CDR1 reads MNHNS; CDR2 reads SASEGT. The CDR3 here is CASSENSPQFF. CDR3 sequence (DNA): TGTGCCAGCAGTGAAAACTCCCCCCAGTTCTTC.

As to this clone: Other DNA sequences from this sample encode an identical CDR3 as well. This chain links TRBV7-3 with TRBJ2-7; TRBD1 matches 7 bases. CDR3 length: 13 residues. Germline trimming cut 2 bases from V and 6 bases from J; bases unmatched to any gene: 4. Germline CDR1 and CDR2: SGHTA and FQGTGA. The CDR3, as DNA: TGTGCCAGCAGCTTAGACAGGGCCGGCGAGCAGTACTTC. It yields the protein CASSLDRAGEQYF.

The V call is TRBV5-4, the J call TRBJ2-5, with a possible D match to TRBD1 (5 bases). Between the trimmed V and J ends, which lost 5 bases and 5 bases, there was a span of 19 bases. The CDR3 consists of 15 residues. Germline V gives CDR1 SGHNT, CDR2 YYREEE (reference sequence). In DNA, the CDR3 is TGTGCCAGCAGACATCCAAGCCAGGGTGTTGAGACCCAGTACTTC. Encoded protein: CASRHPSQGVETQYF.

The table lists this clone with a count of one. CDR3 sequence: CASSLMGGEKLFF. CDR3 nucleotide sequence: TGCGCCAGCAGCTTGATGGGGGGTGAAAAACTGTTTTTT. V usage is TRBV5-1 and J usage is TRBJ1-4; TRBD1 might be the D (5 bases). Germline V CDR1 and CDR2: SGHRS, YFSETQ. This CDR3 comprises 13 residues. The V gene lost 1 base and the J gene lost 7 bases, with 8 bases spanning the gap.

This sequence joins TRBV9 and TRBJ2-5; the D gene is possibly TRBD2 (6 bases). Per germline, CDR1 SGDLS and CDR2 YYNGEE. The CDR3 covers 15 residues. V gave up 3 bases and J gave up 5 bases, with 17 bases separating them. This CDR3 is CASSGGTSPRETQYF. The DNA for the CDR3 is TGTGCCAGCAGCGGAGGGACTTCCCCTAGGGAGACCCAGTACTTC.